The 2 T cell receptor beta chains below were found in one sample sequenced in a study of a mutant IDH1 vaccine in newly diagnosed glioma. Their cognate antigens are unknown. Sequencing used immunoSEQ multiplex PCR; TCRdb keeps in-frame clones, though not all of them. The repertoire has tens of thousands of clones, 70% to 90% of them found once; the top ten carry roughly 2%. Regarding time point: week 35, safety follow-up. The investigators gave 300 ug of mutant IDH1 20-mer peptide in each vaccine dose, together with topical imiquimod. Sequenced here: PBMCs, sampled from a glioma patient whose treatment included an IDH1 peptide vaccine. These receptors originate from a man in his thirties or forties with glioma.

In the case of this clone: The CDR3 does not close with the conserved phenylalanine or tryptophan, likely indicating a read error. The chain is built from TRBV27 and TRBJ1-2; possibly TRBD1 for D (5 bases). CDR3 length: 13 residues. Looked up from germline, CDR1 is MNHEY and CDR2 is SMNVEV (reference sequence). V lost 5 bases and J 7 bases, leaving 14 bases between the germline ends. CDR3 loop: CASSPQVDGGYTL. The DNA of the CDR3 is TGTGCCAGCAGTCCACAGGTGGACGGTGGCTACACCCTC.

The chain recombines TRBV7-2 with TRBJ2-1; 9 bases match TRBD1. Germline CDR1 is SGHTA and CDR2 is FQGNSA. The CDR3 contains 19 residues. Unmatched junction bases numbered 20, after V lost 5 bases and J lost 6 bases. CDR3 in amino acids: CASSKYLQGARRLGNEQFF. The CDR3 DNA is TGTGCCAGCAGCAAATATCTACAGGGGGCGCGTCGGCTGGGCAATGAGCAGTTCTTC.